The 5 T cell receptor beta chains below were found in one sample sequenced in a study of control samples from healthy donors and cancer patients (TCRdb year 2020). The library was generated by the immunoSEQ multiplex PCR assay. TCRdb carries this immuneACCESS record with in-frame sequences only. Its versions omit some clonotypes, under half of them owing to an unresolved V gene in the studies checked, with the rest unexplained. The sample table holds 95,000 to 130,000 clones, of which over 90% were seen once. Roughly 2.7% of the sample lies in the top ten. Sequencing was performed on blood. The receptors derive from a man younger than 40 in good health.

The V call is TRBV9, the J call TRBJ2-2; TRBD1 matches at 10 bases. CDR1 is SGDLS, CDR2 YYNGEE, per germline. Trimming at V came to 3 bases and at J to 3 bases, leaving 5 bases not matched to a gene. The CDR3 runs 16 residues. For the CDR3, the DNA is TGTGCCAGCAGCGCAACCGGGACAGGGGACACCGGGGAGCTGTTTTTT. It encodes CASSATGTGDTGELFF.

The chain couples TRBV5-5 to TRBJ2-1, with a weak D call TRBD1 (6 bases). CDR1 is SGHKS and CDR2 is YYEKEE in the germline V gene (reference sequence). V was shortened by 0 bases and J by 6 bases, with 10 bases between the two germline ends. This CDR3 spans 14 amino acids. The CDR3 loop reads CASSLGQVSNEQFF. CDR3 in DNA: TGTGCCAGCAGCTTGGGACAGGTATCCAATGAGCAGTTCTTC.

The chain links TRBV28 to TRBJ1-6; no firm D call. V dropped 2 bases and J dropped 4 bases, with 6 bases sitting between them. The length of the CDR3 is 14 residues. The germline V gene has CDR1 MDHEN and CDR2 SYDVKM. The CDR3 loop reads CASSLQGYNSPLHF. The CDR3 DNA reads TGTGCCAGCAGTTTACAAGGGTATAATTCACCCCTCCACTTT.

The chain employs TRBV2 and TRBJ2-7; a possible D gene is TRBD1 (6 bases). The CDR3 has 13 residues. CDR1 is SNHLY, CDR2 FYNNEI, per germline. The V and J ends lost 2 bases and 2 bases respectively, with 7 bases between them. The CDR3 bases are TGTGCCAGCAGTGAAAACAGGGCCTACGAGCAGTACGTC. Its translation is CASSENRAYEQYV.

This chain uses TRBV16 with TRBJ1-2, with unresolved D. CDR1 is KGHSY and CDR2 is FQNENV in the germline V gene. CDR3 length: 15 amino acids. V was pared by 4 bases and J by 0 bases, with 12 bases between. This chain's CDR3 is CASSRGTTSNYGYTF. CDR3 DNA: TGTGCCAGCAGCCGCGGTACGACTTCTAACTATGGCTACACCTTC.